This is a list of T cell receptor beta chains from one sample in a study of control samples from healthy donors and cancer patients. Libraries were prepared by immunoSEQ multiplex PCR; TCRdb keeps only in-frame clonotypes and omits some of them. The data show about 120,000 clones, 88% seen once. Sequencing used blood. All receptors come from a woman aged 70-85 years in good health. CDR3s include the opening cysteine and the closing phenylalanine or tryptophan. The order of the fields is D gene, V gene, J gene, CDR3 length, clone size, CDR3 protein, CDR3 DNA. A D gene is named only where the DNA matches it firmly. Size values are once, few and many counts, or a class for expanded clones, and some rows have none.

>-|TRBV2|TRBJ1-4|14|-
CASSQGRTNEKLFF
TGTGCCAGCAGTCAAGGGAGGACTAATGAAAAACTGTTTTTT
>TRBD1|TRBV7-9|TRBJ2-5|14|-
CASSPGQGTETQYF
TGTGCCAGCAGCCCGGGACAGGGGACGGAGACCCAGTACTTC
>-|TRBV24-1|TRBJ2-5|12|-
CATSDRQETQYF
TGTGCCACCAGTGACCGACAAGAGACCCAGTACTTC
>TRBD2|TRBV27|TRBJ2-1|16|-
CASSQLSGGYHNEQFF
TGTGCCAGCAGTCAACTTTCGGGGGGATACCACAATGAGCAGTTCTTC
>-|TRBV6-5|TRBJ2-1|14|-
CASRGPISYNEQFF
TGTGCCAGCAGGGGACCAATCTCCTACAATGAGCAGTTCTTC
>-|TRBV7-2|TRBJ1-3|16|once
CASSLDAAFSGNTIYF
TGTGCCAGCAGCTTAGACGCGGCCTTCTCTGGAAACACCATATATTTT
>TRBD1|TRBV18|TRBJ2-7|13|-
CASTRDRGAEQYF
TGTGCCAGCACAAGGGACAGGGGGGCCGAGCAGTACTTC
>-|TRBV21-1|TRBJ1-6|15|-
CASSEQGAFNSPLHF
TGTGCCAGCAGCGAACAGGGGGCCTTTAATTCACCCCTCCACTTT
>-|TRBV3-1/TRBV3-2|TRBJ1-6|15|-
CASTRLGSYNSPLHF
TGTGCCAGCACCCGACTGGGATCCTATAATTCACCCCTCCACTTT
>-|TRBV19|TRBJ1-1|15|-
CASSIDPTTNTEAFF
TGTGCCAGTAGTATAGATCCCACCACGAACACTGAAGCTTTCTTT